This TCR beta chain was sequenced in a study of beta chain features in type 1 diabetes. Study results and caveats: Since sequencing was performed on cDNA, cells with high TCR expression could be over-represented. Within the patient group, naive, central memory and Treg TCRB repertoires appeared more similar to each other than within healthy donors. Researchers report that Type 1 diabetes patients had moderately but significantly shorter TCRB CDR3s across all four CD4+ subsets.

This CDR3 comprises 16 residues. The V gene's germline CDR1 is SGHDT and CDR2 YYEEEE. V shed 3 bases, J shed 5 bases, and the junction held 6 bases outside the gene matches. Each of the CD4+ naive, central memory, regulatory and stem cell-like memory populations was sorted via CD45RO/CCR7/CD25/CD127/CD95/CD27. The authors obtained over 95% purity in all sorted populations. The study reverse transcribed the entire isolated RNA, so it sequenced expressed TCRB transcripts. Clones were sequenced by immunoSEQ multiplex PCR, and TCRdb holds only the in-frame ones, with some missing. The table lists 12,000 to 15,000 clones, over 55% of them singletons. Remarks on this clone: No antigen is known for it.

V gene TRBV5-6 combines with J gene TRBJ2-5, with 14 bases fitting TRBD2. The receptor was isolated from a young woman with type 1 diabetes. Input material: stem cell memory CD4+ T cells from blood. The CDR3 loop is CASSSRLAGGYETQYF. The CDR3 DNA reads TGTGCCAGCAGCTCTAGACTAGCGGGAGGGTATGAGACCCAGTACTTC.